This T cell receptor (beta chain) came from a study of OX40 agonist ivuxolimab in advanced cancers. Assay: immunoSEQ multiplex PCR; the TCRdb copy retains only in-frame clones and omits some. The top ten hold 0.68% of the sample, which has 70,000 or so clones, roughly nine tenths seen once. Notes on the study in general: The work left the antigen specificity of expanded peripheral T cells undetermined.

Notes on this clone: What it binds is not known.

The CDR3 contains 11 residues. In germline, CDR1 is SGDLS, CDR2 YYNGEE. V was clipped by 3 bases and J by 8 bases, with 8 bases between them. Source: CD4+ or CD8+ T cells sorted from blood, taken in a trial of the OX40 agonist ivuxolimab. The sequence derives from an adult with an advanced solid tumor such as melanoma, head and neck, liver or kidney cancer. The gene calls are TRBV9 and TRBJ1-2, with D tentatively TRBD1 (6 bases). The DNA for the CDR3 is TGTGCCAGCAGCGCTCAGGGGGGCTACACCTTC. Amino acid sequence: CASSAQGGYTF. Filled out from reference TRBV9 and TRBJ1-2, the complete variable domain reads DSGVTQTPKHLITATGQRVTLRCSPRSGDLSVYWYQQSLDQGLQFLIQYYNGEERAKGNILERFSAQQFPDLHSELNLSSLELGDSALYFCASSAQGGYTFGSGTRLTVV.